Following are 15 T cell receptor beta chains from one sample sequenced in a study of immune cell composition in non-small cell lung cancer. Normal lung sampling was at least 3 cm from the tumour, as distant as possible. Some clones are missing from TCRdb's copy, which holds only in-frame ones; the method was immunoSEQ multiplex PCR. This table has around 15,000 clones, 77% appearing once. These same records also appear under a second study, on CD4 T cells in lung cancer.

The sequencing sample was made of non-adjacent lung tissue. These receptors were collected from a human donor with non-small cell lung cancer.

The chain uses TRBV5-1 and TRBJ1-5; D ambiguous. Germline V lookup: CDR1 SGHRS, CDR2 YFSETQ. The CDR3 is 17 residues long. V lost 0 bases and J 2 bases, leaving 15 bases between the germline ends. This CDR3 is CASSLGFGPGGNQPQHF. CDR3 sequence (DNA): TGCGCCAGCAGCTTGGGGTTCGGCCCCGGGGGCAATCAGCCCCAGCATTTT. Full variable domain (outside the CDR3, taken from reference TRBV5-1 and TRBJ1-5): KAGVTQTPRYLIKTRGQQVTLSCSPISGHRSVSWYQQTPGQGLQFLFEYFSETQRNKGNFPGRFSGRQFSNSRSEMNVSTLELGDSALYLCASSLGFGPGGNQPQHFGDGTRLSIL.

CDR3 sequence (DNA): TGTGCCAGCAGCCCTAGCGGAGGACAAGCTGATGAAAAACTGTTTTTT. Its protein product is CASSPSGGQADEKLFF. The chain has TRBV9 and TRBJ1-4; TRBD1 is a possible D gene (5 bases). This CDR3 spans 16 amino acids. Trimming pared 4 bases from V and 6 bases from J, leaving 19 bases between. Germline lookup yields CDR1 SGDLS and CDR2 YYNGEE.

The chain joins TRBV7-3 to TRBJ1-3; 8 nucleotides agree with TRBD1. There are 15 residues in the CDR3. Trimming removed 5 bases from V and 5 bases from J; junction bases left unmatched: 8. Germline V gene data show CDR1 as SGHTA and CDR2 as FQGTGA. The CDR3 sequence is CASSAGTGGRNTIYF. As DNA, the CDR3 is TGTGCCAGCAGCGCCGGGACAGGAGGACGAAACACCATATATTTT.

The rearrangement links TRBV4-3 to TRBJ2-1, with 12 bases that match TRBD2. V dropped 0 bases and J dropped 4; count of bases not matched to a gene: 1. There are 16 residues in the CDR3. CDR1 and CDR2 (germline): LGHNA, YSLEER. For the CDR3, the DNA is TGCGCCAGCAGCCAAGACGGGACTAGCGGGTACAATGAGCAGTTCTTC. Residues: CASSQDGTSGYNEQFF.

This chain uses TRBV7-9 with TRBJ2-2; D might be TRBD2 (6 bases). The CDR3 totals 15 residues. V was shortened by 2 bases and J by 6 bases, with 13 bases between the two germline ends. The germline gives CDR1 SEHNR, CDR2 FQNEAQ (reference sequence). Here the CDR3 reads CASSLFRTGAGELFF. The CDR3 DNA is TGTGCCAGCAGCTTATTTAGAACGGGGGCCGGGGAGCTGTTTTTT.

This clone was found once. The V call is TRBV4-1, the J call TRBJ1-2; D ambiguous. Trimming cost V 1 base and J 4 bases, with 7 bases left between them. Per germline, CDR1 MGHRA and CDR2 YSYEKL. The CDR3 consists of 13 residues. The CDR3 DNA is TGCGCCAGCAGCCAAGGGGCAGTCTATGGCTACACCTTC. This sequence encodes CASSQGAVYGYTF.

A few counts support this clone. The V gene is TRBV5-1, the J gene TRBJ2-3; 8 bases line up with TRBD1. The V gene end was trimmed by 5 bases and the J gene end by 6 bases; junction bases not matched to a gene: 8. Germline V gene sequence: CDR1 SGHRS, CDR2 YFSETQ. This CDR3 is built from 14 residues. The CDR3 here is CASSYRQGRDTQYF. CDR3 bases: TGCGCCAGCAGTTATAGACAGGGGAGGGATACGCAGTATTTT.

As DNA, the CDR3 is TGTGCCAGCAGTTTATTAGGGGGACCTAGCAATCAGCCCCAGCATTTT. Amino acid sequence: CASSLLGGPSNQPQHF. This chain uses TRBV27 with TRBJ1-5, with a tentative D call TRBD1 (6 bases). Germline V gene lookup returns CDR1 MNHEY and CDR2 SMNVEV (reference sequence). This CDR3 spans 16 amino acids. With 1 base removed from V and 0 bases from J, the gap between germline ends came to 10 bases.

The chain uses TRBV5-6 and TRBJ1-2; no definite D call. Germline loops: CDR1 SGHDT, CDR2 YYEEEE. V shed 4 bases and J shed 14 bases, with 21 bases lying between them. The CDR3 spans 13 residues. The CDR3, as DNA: TGTGCCAGCAGCCCGGGTGGCAGGTCGGTGGATACCTTC. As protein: CASSPGGRSVDTF.

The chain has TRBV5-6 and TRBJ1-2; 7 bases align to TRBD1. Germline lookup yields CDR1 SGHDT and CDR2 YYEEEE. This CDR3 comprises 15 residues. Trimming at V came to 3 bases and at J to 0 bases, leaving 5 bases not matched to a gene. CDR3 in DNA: TGTGCCAGCAGCTCGCGGGACAGACCTAACTATGGCTACACCTTC. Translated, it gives CASSSRDRPNYGYTF.

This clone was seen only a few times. DNA of the CDR3: TGTGCCAGCAGCGTAGTCCCAGTTGGCGGTGAAGCTTTCTTT. Amino acids: CASSVVPVGGEAFF. The chain combines TRBV9 with TRBJ1-1; the D is unclear. Germline V CDR1 and CDR2: SGDLS, YYNGEE. This CDR3 is 14 amino acids long. Trimming stripped 0 bases from V and 7 bases from J, with 13 bases between.

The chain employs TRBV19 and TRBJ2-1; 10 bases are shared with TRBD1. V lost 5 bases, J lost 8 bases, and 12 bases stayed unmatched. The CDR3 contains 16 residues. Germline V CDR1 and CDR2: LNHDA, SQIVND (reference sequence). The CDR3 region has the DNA TGTGCCAGTAGTGGGGTCGGGACAGGGGCTAGGTATGAGCAGTTCTTC. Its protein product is CASSGVGTGARYEQFF.

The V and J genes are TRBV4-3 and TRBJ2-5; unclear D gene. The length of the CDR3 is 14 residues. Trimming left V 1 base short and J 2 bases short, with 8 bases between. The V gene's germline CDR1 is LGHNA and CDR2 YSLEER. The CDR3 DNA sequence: TGCGCCAGCAGCCAAGGAGGTAAACAAGAGACCCAGTACTTC. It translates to CASSQGGKQETQYF.

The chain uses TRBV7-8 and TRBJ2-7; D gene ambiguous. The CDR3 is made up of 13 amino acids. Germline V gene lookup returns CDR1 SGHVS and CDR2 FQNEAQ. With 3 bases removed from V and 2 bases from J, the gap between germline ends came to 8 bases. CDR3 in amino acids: CASSFGRTYEQYF. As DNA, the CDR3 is TGTGCCAGCAGCTTCGGTCGAACCTACGAGCAGTACTTC.

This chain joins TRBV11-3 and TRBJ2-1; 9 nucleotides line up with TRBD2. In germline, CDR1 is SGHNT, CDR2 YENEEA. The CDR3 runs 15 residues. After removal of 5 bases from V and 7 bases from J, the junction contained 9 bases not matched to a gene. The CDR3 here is CASSVTGTSRNEQFF. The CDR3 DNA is TGTGCCAGCAGCGTAACCGGGACTAGCAGAAATGAGCAGTTCTTC.